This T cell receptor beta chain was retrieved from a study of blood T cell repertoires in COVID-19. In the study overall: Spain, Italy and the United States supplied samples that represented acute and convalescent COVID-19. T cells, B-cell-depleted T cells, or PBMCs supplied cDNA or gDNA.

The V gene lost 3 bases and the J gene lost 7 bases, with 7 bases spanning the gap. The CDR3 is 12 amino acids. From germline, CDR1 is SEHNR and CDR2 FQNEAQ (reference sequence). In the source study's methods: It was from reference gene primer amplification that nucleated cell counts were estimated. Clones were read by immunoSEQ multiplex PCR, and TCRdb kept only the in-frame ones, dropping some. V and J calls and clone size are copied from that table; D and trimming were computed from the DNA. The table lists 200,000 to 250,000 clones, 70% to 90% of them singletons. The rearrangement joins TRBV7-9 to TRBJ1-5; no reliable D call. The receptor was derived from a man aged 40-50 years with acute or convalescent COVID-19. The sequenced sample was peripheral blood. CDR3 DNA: TGTGCCAGCAGCTTCGACGGGCAGCCCCAGCATTTT. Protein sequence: CASSFDGQPQHF.